Listed below are T cell receptor beta chains from one sample, sequenced in a study of cytomegalovirus exposure and HLA in healthy donors. The table came from immunoSEQ multiplex PCR; TCRdb's copy has only in-frame clones and leaves some out. This table holds about 43,000 clones, 80% to 95% found once. The specimen was PBMCs. Receptors were obtained from a man in his late teens or twenties in good health and CMV-seronegative. Each CDR3 is given with its conserved first and last residue. A D gene is named only where the DNA matches it firmly. Clone size is given for some rows only: seen once, a few or many times, or a class if the clone is expanded.

>TRBV6-6|TRBJ1-2|-|-
CASSKQGGAKGYTF
TGTGCCAGCAGCAAACAAGGGGGGGCTAAGGGCTACACCTTC
>TRBV18|TRBJ1-5|-|-
CASSSESNQPQHF
TGTGCCAGCTCATCGGAGAGCAATCAGCCCCAGCATTTT
>TRBV29-1|TRBJ2-7|-|-
CSVDAGYEQYF
TGCAGCGTTGATGCGGGCTACGAGCAGTACTTC
>TRBV6-6|TRBJ1-1|-|-
CASSYPDRGAFF
TGTGCCAGCAGTTACCCGGACCGGGGGGCTTTCTTT
>TRBV28|TRBJ1-5|-|-
CASSNRYSNQPQHF
TGTGCCAGCAGTAACAGGTATAGCAATCAGCCCCAGCATTTT
>TRBV15|TRBJ2-1|-|-
CATSRDVGGANEQFF
TGTGCCACCAGCAGAGACGTGGGGGGGGCCAATGAGCAGTTCTTC
>TRBV19|TRBJ2-5|TRBD1|-
CASSPTGRETQYF
TGTGCCAGTAGTCCGACAGGGCGGGAGACCCAGTACTTC
>TRBV18|TRBJ1-6|TRBD1|-
CASTTRTGGGSPLHF
TGTGCCAGCACTACCCGGACAGGGGGGGGTTCACCCCTCCACTTT
>TRBV5-4|TRBJ1-2|TRBD1|-
CASSLTPKDRVNGYTF
TGTGCCAGCAGCTTGACCCCAAAGGACAGGGTCAATGGCTACACCTTC
>TRBV9|TRBJ2-3|-|-
CASSVATDYTDTQYF
TGTGCCAGCAGCGTAGCTACGGACTACACAGATACGCAGTATTTT
>TRBV28|TRBJ2-2|-|-
CASSFRWERTGELFF
TGTGCCAGCAGTTTTAGGTGGGAGAGGACTGGGGAGCTGTTTTTT
>TRBV7-9|TRBJ1-1|TRBD1|-
CASRLSQGGTEAFF
TGTGCCAGCAGACTTAGTCAGGGGGGCACTGAAGCTTTCTTT
>TRBV2|TRBJ1-2|-|few
CASIPDRAANGYTF
TGTGCCAGCATCCCAGACAGAGCTGCCAATGGCTACACCTTC
>TRBV5-6|TRBJ2-7|TRBD1|once
CASSLVQGAVEQYF
TGTGCCAGCAGCTTGGTACAGGGGGCGGTCGAGCAGTACTTC
>TRBV19|TRBJ2-1|-|-
CASSPLLALSYNEQFF
TGTGCCAGTAGTCCGCTTCTAGCGTTATCCTACAATGAGCAGTTCTTC
>TRBV28|TRBJ1-4|TRBD1|-
CAMKDRADEKLFF
TGTGCCATGAAGGACAGGGCAGACGAAAAACTGTTTTTT
>TRBV4-1|TRBJ2-7|TRBD2|-
CASSQVVAGPYEQYF
TGCGCCAGCAGCCAAGTCGTAGCGGGGCCCTACGAGCAGTACTTC
>TRBV11-3|TRBJ2-3|TRBD2|-
CASSLGSTSGSTDTQYF
TGTGCCAGCAGCTTAGGGTCGACTAGCGGGAGCACAGATACGCAGTATTTT
>TRBV7-6|TRBJ2-1|-|-
CASSLPAGARKNEQFF
TGTGCCAGCAGCCTCCCCGCAGGGGCGCGGAAGAATGAGCAGTTCTTC
>TRBV6-4|TRBJ2-3|TRBD2|-
CASSERGGSTDTQYF
TGTGCCAGCAGTGAGCGGGGGGGCAGCACAGATACGCAGTATTTT
>TRBV5-1|TRBJ2-1|-|-
CASGPGGGSSLYEQFF
TGCGCCAGCGGGCCGGGGGGCGGGAGCTCCTTATATGAGCAGTTCTTC
>TRBV19|TRBJ2-7|TRBD2|-
CASSITAGGHDEQYF
TGTGCCAGTAGTATCACTGCGGGGGGGCACGACGAGCAGTACTTC
>TRBV10-3|TRBJ2-4|TRBD1|-
CAISGSPGQENIQYF
TGTGCCATCAGTGGTTCCCCGGGACAGGAAAACATTCAGTACTTC
>TRBV6-1|TRBJ2-3|-|-
CASNPSYTDTQYF
TGTGCCAGCAATCCAAGCTACACAGATACGCAGTATTTT
>TRBV18|TRBJ2-7|TRBD1|-
CASSSTGTGDYEQYF
TGTGCCAGCTCCTCCACCGGGACAGGGGATTACGAGCAGTACTTC
>TRBV29-1|TRBJ1-2|-|-
CSVDAAGANYGYTF
TGCAGCGTTGATGCGGCAGGGGCTAACTATGGCTACACCTTC
>TRBV9|TRBJ2-7|-|-
CASSVADATNSYEQYF
TGTGCCAGCAGCGTAGCTGATGCCACTAACTCCTACGAGCAGTACTTC
>TRBV2|TRBJ1-2|-|-
CASSRVGYTF
TGTGCCAGCAGCAGGGTCGGCTACACCTTC
>TRBV19|TRBJ1-2|TRBD1|few
CASSRGQGVGYTF
TGTGCCAGTAGCCGGGGACAGGGGGTTGGCTACACCTTC
>TRBV5-1|TRBJ1-3|TRBD1|-
CASSLGDSWYSGNTIYF
TGCGCCAGCAGCTTGGGGGACAGCTGGTACTCTGGAAACACCATATATTTT
>TRBV11-2|TRBJ2-5|TRBD2|-
CASSLDRSGRETQYF
TGTGCCAGCAGCTTAGACCGAAGCGGGAGGGAGACCCAGTACTTC
>TRBV5-6|TRBJ1-1|-|-
CASSLAVQGWHTEAFF
TGTGCCAGCAGCTTGGCCGTTCAGGGATGGCACACTGAAGCTTTCTTT
>TRBV6-6|TRBJ1-5|-|-
CASSLRDMGSAQHF
TGTGCCAGCAGCCTCCGGGACATGGGATCGGCCCAGCATTTT
>TRBV25-1|TRBJ2-7|-|-
CASRPDGSSYEQYF
TGTGCCAGCAGACCGGACGGGAGCTCCTACGAGCAGTACTTC
>TRBV6-5|TRBJ1-2|-|-
CAIRGGTSGNYGYTF
TGTGCCATCCGGGGGGGGACCTCCGGTAACTATGGCTACACCTTC